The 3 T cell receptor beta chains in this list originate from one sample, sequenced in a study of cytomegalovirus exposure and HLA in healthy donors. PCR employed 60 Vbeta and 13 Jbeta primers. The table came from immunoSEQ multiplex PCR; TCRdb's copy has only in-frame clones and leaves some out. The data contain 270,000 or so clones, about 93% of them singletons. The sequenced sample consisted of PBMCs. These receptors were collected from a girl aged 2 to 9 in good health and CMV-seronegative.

DNA for the CDR3: TGTGCCAGCAGCTTAGGAGGGACAGACAAGGGCAATCAGCCCCAGCATTTT. The encoded protein is CASSLGGTDKGNQPQHF. The chain combines TRBV11-2 with TRBJ1-5; TRBD1 matches at 7 bases. Per the germline V gene, CDR1 is SGHAT and CDR2 is FQNNGV. There are 17 residues in the CDR3. Trimming cost V 1 base and J 2 bases; bases outside gene matches: 8.

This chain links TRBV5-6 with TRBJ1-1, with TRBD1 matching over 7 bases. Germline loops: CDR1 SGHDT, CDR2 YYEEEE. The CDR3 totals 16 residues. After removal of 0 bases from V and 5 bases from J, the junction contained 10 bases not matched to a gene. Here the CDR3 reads CASSLGAGGRGTEAFF. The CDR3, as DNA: TGTGCCAGCAGCTTGGGCGCAGGGGGACGAGGTACTGAAGCTTTCTTT.

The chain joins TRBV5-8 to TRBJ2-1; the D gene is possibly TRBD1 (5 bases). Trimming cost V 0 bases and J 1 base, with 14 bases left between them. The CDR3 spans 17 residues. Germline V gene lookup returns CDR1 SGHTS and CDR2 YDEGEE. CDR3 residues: CASSLGGRPGSYNEQFF. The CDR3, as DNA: TGTGCCAGCAGCTTGGGCGGTAGACCAGGGTCCTACAATGAGCAGTTCTTC.